The next 30 T cell receptor beta chains were all read from a single sample in a study of blood T cell repertoires in COVID-19. Data came from immunoSEQ multiplex PCR; TCRdb stores just in-frame clones and leaves some out. Of approximately 300,000 clones listed, 80% to 95% were seen once; the top ten hold roughly 7%. Material: peripheral blood. These receptors came from a woman aged 25 to 45 with COVID-19, enrolled during active disease.

With regard to this clone: Additional DNA sequences in this sample encode the identical CDR3. The rearrangement links TRBV5-5 to TRBJ1-5; the D is unclear. The V and J ends lost 4 bases and 0 bases respectively, with 5 bases between them. CDR1 is SGHKS and CDR2 is YYEKEE in the germline V gene (reference sequence). The length of the CDR3 is 13 residues. The CDR3 reads CASSLYSNQPQHF. The CDR3 DNA reads TGTGCCAGCAGCCTTTATAGCAATCAGCCCCAGCATTTT.

The J gene is TRBJ2-2, the V gene TRBV7-3; 8 bases line up with TRBD1. CDR3 length equals 15 residues. Germline values: CDR1 SGHTA, CDR2 FQGTGA. Trimming removed 5 bases from V and 3 bases from J; junction bases left unmatched: 5. In DNA form, the CDR3 reads TGTGCCAGCAGCCAAGACAGGGGCCACACCGGGGAGCTGTTTTTT. Encoded protein: CASSQDRGHTGELFF.

This clone was detected once. This specimen includes other DNA sequences encoding the same CDR3. This chain's CDR3 is CASNTYRTGRSYEQYF. Here the CDR3 DNA reads TGTGCCAGCAACACATACCGGACAGGCCGCTCCTACGAGCAGTACTTC. The gene calls are TRBV28 and TRBJ2-7; 7 bases fit TRBD1. There are 16 residues in the CDR3. Germline trimming cut 7 bases from V and 0 bases from J; bases unmatched to any gene: 12. The germline V gene has CDR1 MDHEN and CDR2 SYDVKM.

The rearrangement links TRBV28 to TRBJ1-4; TRBD1 might be the D (5 bases). The V gene lost 3 bases and the J gene lost 3 bases, with 14 bases spanning the gap. From germline, CDR1 is MDHEN and CDR2 SYDVKM. The CDR3 is made up of 16 amino acids. As DNA, the CDR3 is TGTGCCAGCAGTTTCTGGGGGGTTAGCGCTAATGAAAAACTGTTTTTT. This encodes CASSFWGVSANEKLFF.

This chain links TRBV29-1 with TRBJ2-5, with D possibly matching TRBD1 (5 bases). The V end lost 7 bases, the J end lost 8 bases, and 17 bases lay between the germline ends. This CDR3 is 12 amino acids long. Germline V gene data show CDR1 as SQVTM and CDR2 as ANQGSEA. CDR3 nucleotide sequence: TGCAGCGGTGCCCAGGGTTCGTTAACCCAGTACTTC. This sequence encodes CSGAQGSLTQYF.

V gene TRBV11-2 combines with J gene TRBJ1-4; D unresolved. The CDR3 is 15 amino acids. V was trimmed by 2 bases and J by 3 bases, leaving 10 bases between them. CDR1 is SGHAT, CDR2 FQNNGV, per germline. The CDR3 DNA reads as TGTGCCAGCAGCTTAAAGGGAGAATCTAATGAAAAACTGTTTTTT. This encodes CASSLKGESNEKLFF.

The chain joins TRBV25-1 to TRBJ2-7; weak D call: TRBD1 (5 bases). This CDR3 comprises 11 residues. CDR1 MGHDK and CDR2 SYGVNS come from the germline V gene. With 5 bases removed from V and 5 bases from J, the gap between germline ends came to 7 bases. The CDR3 DNA reads TGTGCCAGCAGTCAGGGAAACGAGCAGTACTTC. Encoded protein: CASSQGNEQYF.

This rearrangement joins TRBV2 to TRBJ2-3, with TRBD2 matching over 9 bases. The trim removed 5 bases at V and 0 bases at J, leaving 3 bases unmatched. Germline V CDR1 and CDR2: SNHLY, FYNNEI. This CDR3 is built from 15 residues. The CDR3 DNA reads as TGTGCCAGCAGTCTAGCGGGATCTAGCACAGATACGCAGTATTTT. It encodes CASSLAGSSTDTQYF.

J is TRBJ1-5 and V is TRBV7-3; TRBD1 aligns across 12 bases. From germline, CDR1 is SGHTA and CDR2 FQGTGA. The CDR3 extends over 19 amino acids. V lost 6 bases and J lost 0; bases outside the gene matches: 12. The CDR3, as DNA: TGTGCCAGCAGTCAAAGTCCGGGACAGGGGGCGCTTAGCAATCAGCCCCAGCATTTT. This gives the protein CASSQSPGQGALSNQPQHF.

V is TRBV6-2 or TRBV6-3 and J is TRBJ1-2; D gene ambiguous. The CDR3 length is 16 residues. CDR1 and CDR2 (germline): MNHEY, SVGEGT. V lost 5 bases and J lost 4, with 20 bases in between. CDR3 residues: CASSAKRGELPYGYTF. The CDR3 DNA reads TGTGCCAGCAGTGCCAAGCGCGGAGAGTTGCCCTATGGCTACACCTTC.

CDR3 amino acids: CAIKDRDGGYTF. The CDR3 nucleotides are TGTGCCATCAAGGACAGGGACGGTGGCTACACCTTC. V usage is TRBV10-3 and J usage is TRBJ1-2, with TRBD1 identical over 8 bases. The junction had 5 bases not matched to a gene; V was cut back by 7 bases and J by 7 bases. Germline lookup yields CDR1 ENHRY and CDR2 SYGVKD. CDR3 length equals 12 residues.

The sample holds one count of this clone. The CDR3 loop is CASSEAHRGLSYEQYF. As DNA, the CDR3 is TGTGCCAGCAGTGAAGCGCACAGGGGGCTCTCCTACGAGCAGTACTTC. The J gene is TRBJ2-7, the V gene TRBV2; 9 nucleotides align to TRBD1. The CDR3 has 16 residues. The V gene end was trimmed by 0 bases and the J gene end by 0 bases; junction bases not matched to a gene: 3. Germline V gene sequence: CDR1 SNHLY, CDR2 FYNNEI.

CDR3: CASSSTASTDTQYF. The CDR3 nucleotides read TGTGCCAGCAGTTCGACAGCTAGCACAGATACGCAGTATTTT. The chain carries TRBV27 and TRBJ2-3; D may be TRBD1 (5 bases). The CDR3 sequence is 14 residues long. Trimming removed 4 bases at V and 0 bases at J, with 8 bases between. Germline V gene lookup returns CDR1 MNHEY and CDR2 SMNVEV (reference sequence).

J is TRBJ1-1 and V is TRBV30; 8 bases map to TRBD1. There are 13 residues in the CDR3. Germline V lookup: CDR1 GTSNPN, CDR2 SVGIG (reference sequence). With V trimmed by 4 bases and J by 4 bases, 5 bases remained unmatched. CDR3 residues: CAWTSDRGTEAFF. CDR3 sequence (DNA): TGTGCCTGGACATCCGACAGGGGCACTGAAGCTTTCTTT.

The chain has TRBV24-1 and TRBJ2-7; 12 bases match TRBD1. V lost 4 bases, J lost 5 bases, and 8 bases stayed unmatched. Germline V gene lookup returns CDR1 KGHDR and CDR2 SFDVKD. The CDR3 runs 16 residues. CDR3 coding DNA: TGTGCCACCAGTGACCCAGCCGGGACAGGGGGCGACGAGCAGTACTTC. Protein product: CATSDPAGTGGDEQYF.

There are a few counts of this clone. This CDR3 is CASSEEGDRFSQPQHF. CDR3 nucleotides: TGTGCCAGCAGTGAGGAGGGGGACAGGTTTAGTCAGCCCCAGCATTTT. The rearrangement links TRBV2 to TRBJ1-5; 8 bases match TRBD1. This CDR3 is built from 16 residues. Trimming cost V 3 bases and J 6 bases; bases outside gene matches: 10. Germline V CDR1 and CDR2: SNHLY, FYNNEI.

V is TRBV5-4 and J is TRBJ1-1; TRBD1 matches 10 bases. The V gene's germline CDR1 is SGHNT and CDR2 YYREEE (reference sequence). The CDR3 covers 18 residues. Trimming cost V 6 bases and J 0 bases; bases outside gene matches: 14. CDR3: CASTRAPGQGFMNTEAFF. CDR3 in DNA: TGTGCCAGCACCCGCGCCCCGGGACAGGGGTTTATGAACACTGAAGCTTTCTTT. The complete variable domain, with remaining parts taken from reference TRBV5-4 and TRBJ1-1, reads ETGVTQSPTHLIKTRGQQVTLRCSSQSGHNTVSWYQQALGQGPQFIFQYYREEENGRGNFPPRFSGLQFPNYSSELNVNALELDDSALYLCASTRAPGQGFMNTEAFFGQGTRLTVV.

The chain joins TRBV6-5 to TRBJ1-2, with D perhaps TRBD1 (6 bases). In germline, CDR1 is MNHEY, CDR2 SVGAGI. This CDR3 is built from 12 residues. V gave up 4 bases and J gave up 8 bases, with 11 bases separating them. The chain's CDR3 is CASSSGARGYTF. The DNA for the CDR3 is TGTGCCAGCAGTTCAGGGGCTAGGGGCTACACCTTC.

The gene calls are TRBV7-9 and TRBJ1-1, with 8 positions matching TRBD1. The CDR3 sequence is 13 residues long. The J segment lost 5 bases and the V segment lost 6 bases, leaving 5 bases of the junction unmatched. Germline V gene sequence: CDR1 SEHNR, CDR2 FQNEAQ (reference sequence). The CDR3 region has the DNA TGTGCCAGCAGAGGACAGGGCGGAACTGAAGCTTTCTTT. Translation gives CASRGQGGTEAFF. The complete variable domain, with remaining parts taken from reference TRBV7-9 and TRBJ1-1, reads DTGVSQNPRHKITKRGQNVTFRCDPISEHNRLYWYRQTLGQGPEFLTYFQNEAQLEKSRLLSDRFSAERPKGSFSTLEIQRTEQGDSAMYLCASRGQGGTEAFFGQGTRLTVV.

This chain joins TRBV9 and TRBJ2-2; D is unclear. This CDR3 region has 13 residues. V lost 0 bases and J lost 4, with 4 bases in between. CDR1 is SGDLS and CDR2 is YYNGEE in the germline V gene. DNA of the CDR3: TGTGCCAGCAGCGTAGAGCTCACCGGGGAGCTGTTTTTT. Translated, it gives CASSVELTGELFF.

This clone was picked up one time. The chain employs TRBV6-5 and TRBJ1-1, with 7 bases aligning to TRBD1. This CDR3 has 15 amino acids. The trim removed 2 bases at V and 3 bases at J, leaving 6 bases unmatched. Per germline, CDR1 MNHEY and CDR2 SVGAGI. The CDR3 is CASSYRTGDHTEAFF. CDR3 nucleotides: TGTGCCAGCAGTTACCGCACAGGGGATCACACTGAAGCTTTCTTT.

The chain couples TRBV30 to TRBJ2-7; 14 bases map to TRBD2. Germline V gives CDR1 GTSNPN, CDR2 SVGIG (reference sequence). CDR3 size: 18 residues. Trimming at V came to 0 bases and at J to 0 bases, leaving 7 bases not matched to a gene. CDR3 amino acids: CAWSVLRGTSGSSYEQYF. CDR3 sequence (DNA): TGTGCCTGGAGTGTACTGAGGGGGACTAGCGGGAGCTCCTACGAGCAGTACTTC.

The V gene is TRBV28, the J gene TRBJ1-2; D gene ambiguous. V was shortened by 2 bases and J by 3 bases, with 4 bases between the two germline ends. The germline gives CDR1 MDHEN, CDR2 SYDVKM. The CDR3 has 12 residues. The CDR3 DNA is TGTGCCAGCAGTTTAGCGGACTATGGCTACACCTTC. This codes for CASSLADYGYTF.

The chain carries TRBV19 and TRBJ1-3; unclear D gene. The V end lost 7 bases, the J end lost 2 bases, and 18 bases lay between the germline ends. CDR3 length: 16 amino acids. Germline-derived CDR1 and CDR2 are LNHDA and SQIVND (reference sequence). CDR3 DNA sequence: TGTGCCAGTAACCTTGGGCCGGCGGGGACTGGAAACACCATATATTTT. Translating gives CASNLGPAGTGNTIYF.

This sequence joins TRBV7-3 and TRBJ2-5, with D perhaps matching TRBD2 (6 bases). Germline CDR1 is SGHTA and CDR2 is FQGTGA. Trimming stripped 5 bases from V and 3 bases from J, with 16 bases between. The CDR3 is 15 residues long. The CDR3 here is CASSPLGRREETQYF. The DNA of the CDR3 is TGTGCCAGCAGCCCCCTAGGCAGGAGGGAAGAGACCCAGTACTTC.

The gene calls are TRBV28 and TRBJ2-1, with a tentative D call TRBD1 (6 bases). CDR1 MDHEN and CDR2 SYDVKM come from the germline V gene. The CDR3 length is 14 residues. V lost 7 bases and J 1 base, leaving 11 bases between the germline ends. DNA of the CDR3: TGTGCCAGCAAGGCAGGGGATTCCTACAATGAGCAGTTCTTC. Amino acids: CASKAGDSYNEQFF.

The chain has TRBV29-1 and TRBJ2-3, with TRBD2 matching over 8 bases. Germline V gives CDR1 SQVTM, CDR2 ANQGSEA. This CDR3 comprises 13 residues. V lost 6 bases, J lost 0 bases, and 2 bases stayed unmatched. CDR3 coding DNA: TGCAGCGTCACTAGCGGTAGCACAGATACGCAGTATTTT. Translating it yields CSVTSGSTDTQYF.

This chain connects TRBV19 to TRBJ2-5; 12 bases align to TRBD1. The CDR3 is 16 residues long. Germline CDR1 is LNHDA and CDR2 is SQIVND (reference sequence). Unmatched junction bases numbered 9, after V lost 6 bases and J lost 4 bases. CDR3 protein: CASSPAGTGGSETQYF. The CDR3 DNA follows: TGTGCCAGTAGCCCGGCGGGGACAGGGGGCTCAGAGACCCAGTACTTC. Based on the CDR3 plus reference TRBV19 and TRBJ2-5, the full variable domain is DGGITQSPKYLFRKEGQNVTLSCEQNLNHDAMYWYRQDPGQGLRLIYYSQIVNDFQKGDIAEGYSVSREKKESFPLTVTSAQKNPTAFYLCASSPAGTGGSETQYFGPGTRLLVL.

The rearrangement links TRBV10-3 to TRBJ1-3; unclear D gene. Trimming pared 3 bases from V and 1 base from J, leaving 7 bases between. CDR1 and CDR2 from the germline V gene are ENHRY and SYGVKD. The CDR3 is 14 amino acids. As DNA, the CDR3 is TGTGCCATCAGTGACCGAGCGTCTGGAAACACCATATATTTT. This gives the protein CAISDRASGNTIYF.

This sequence joins TRBV13 and TRBJ2-7, with D maybe TRBD1 (5 bases). The CDR3 spans 14 residues. The ends were cut back, 4 bases at V and 5 bases at J, with 15 bases in the middle. CDR1 and CDR2 from the germline V gene are PRHDT and FYEKMQ (reference sequence). The CDR3 DNA is TGTGCCAGCAGCTCCCGACAGTCACGAGACGAGCAGTACTTC. Its protein is CASSSRQSRDEQYF.